The rows below give T cell receptor beta chains drawn from one sample of a study of vaccination effects on CD4 cells after COVID-19. Their antigens are not known. The repertoire was sequenced with immunoSEQ multiplex PCR; TCRdb's copy has only in-frame clones and lacks some. The sample consists of some 31,000 clones, around 75% of them appearing once. The sequences come from CD4+ T cells from PBMCs cultured without peptide, collected after COVID-19 vaccination. The receptor set was obtained from a human donor who had a prior SARS-CoV-2 infection. Each CDR3 is given with its conserved first and last residue. Each record gives: clone size, J gene, D gene, V gene, CDR3 protein, CDR3 DNA. A D gene is named only where the DNA matches it firmly. The listing skips clone size in some rows; elsewhere it reads once, few, many or a size class.

>.|TRBJ1-2|.|TRBV5-4
CASSSPTGYYGYTF
TGTGCCAGCAGCTCGCCTACGGGATACTATGGCTACACCTTC
>.|TRBJ1-3|.|TRBV6-5
CASSPQGHSGNTIYF
TGTGCCAGCAGTCCCCAGGGACACTCTGGAAACACCATATATTTT
>.|TRBJ2-2|TRBD2|TRBV4-3
CASSQDWLAGTGELFF
TGCGCCAGCAGCCAAGATTGGCTAGCGGGAACCGGGGAGCTGTTTTTT
>.|TRBJ1-5|TRBD1|TRBV19
CASSILAGGNQPQHF
TGTGCCAGTAGTATCTTGGCAGGGGGAAATCAGCCCCAGCATTTT
>.|TRBJ2-2|TRBD2|TRBV5-1
CASSRSGETGELFF
TGCGCCAGCAGCCGTAGCGGGGAAACCGGGGAGCTGTTTTTT
>.|TRBJ2-1|TRBD2|TRBV11-2
CASSLGTSGGYNEQFF
TGTGCCAGCAGCTTGGGGACTAGCGGAGGCTACAATGAGCAGTTCTTC
>.|TRBJ2-1|TRBD1|TRBV2
CASSKTGTGGEGLAYNEQFF
TGTGCCAGCAGTAAAACCGGGACAGGGGGCGAAGGACTAGCGTACAATGAGCAGTTCTTC
>.|TRBJ1-1|TRBD1|TRBV27
CASSLNGQGWAFF
TGTGCCAGCAGTTTAAACGGACAGGGTTGGGCTTTCTTT
>once|TRBJ1-1|.|TRBV29-1
CSVARAPTTEAFF
TGCAGCGTTGCCAGGGCCCCTACCACTGAAGCTTTCTTT
>.|TRBJ1-1|.|TRBV2
CASTTGPNTEAFF
TGTGCCAGCACTACAGGTCCGAACACTGAAGCTTTCTTT
>.|TRBJ2-7|TRBD2|TRBV6-5
CASRGASGDSYEQYF
TGTGCCAGCAGAGGAGCTAGCGGGGACTCCTACGAGCAGTACTTC
>.|TRBJ2-5|TRBD2|TRBV4-2
CASSQVGTSGETQYF
TGTGCCAGCAGCCAAGTCGGTACTAGCGGAGAGACCCAGTACTTC
>.|TRBJ2-1|.|TRBV30
CAWSAGQGVAGSSYNEQFF
TGTGCCTGGAGTGCGGGACAGGGTGTAGCGGGAAGCTCCTACAATGAGCAGTTCTTC
>.|TRBJ1-5|TRBD1|TRBV2
CASSPGTGGNQPQHF
TGTGCCAGCAGCCCCGGGACAGGGGGTAATCAGCCCCAGCATTTT
>.|TRBJ2-7|.|TRBV5-4
CASSRTKPTWSLTYEQYF
TGTGCCAGCAGCCGAACTAAACCGACATGGTCTCTGACCTACGAGCAGTACTTC
>.|TRBJ2-2|.|TRBV2
CASSVMTARAGELFF
TGTGCCAGCAGCGTGATGACAGCCAGGGCCGGGGAGCTGTTTTTT
>.|TRBJ2-5|TRBD1|TRBV7-7
CASSLSTDRGAQETQYF
TGTGCTAGCAGCTTATCGACGGACAGGGGGGCGCAAGAGACCCAGTACTTC
>.|TRBJ1-2|.|TRBV7-2
CASSSQGDAGYTF
TGTGCCAGCAGCTCACAGGGTGATGCTGGCTACACCTTC
>.|TRBJ2-7|TRBD2|TRBV11-3
CASSPGLVASYEQYF
TGTGCCAGCAGCCCGGGACTAGTCGCCTCCTACGAGCAGTACTTC
>.|TRBJ1-3|TRBD1|TRBV5-1
CASSQLEGAGNTIYF
TGCGCCAGCAGCCAACTAGAGGGGGCCGGAAACACCATATATTTT
>.|TRBJ2-1|TRBD2|TRBV15
CATSRSSGTTLRSEQFF
TGTGCCACCAGCAGATCCTCCGGGACTACCCTCCGGAGTGAGCAGTTCTTC
>.|TRBJ2-7|.|TRBV10-3
CAISASNYEQYF
TGTGCCATCAGTGCATCTAACTACGAGCAGTACTTC
>.|TRBJ1-6|.|TRBV15
CATRVIGGGSYNSPLHF
TGTGCCACCAGGGTGATCGGAGGGGGTTCCTATAATTCACCCCTCCACTTT
>once|TRBJ1-2|.|TRBV6-6
CASSAPQTDGYTF
TGTGCCAGCAGTGCCCCACAAACGGATGGCTACACCTTC
>.|TRBJ1-2|.|TRBV7-3
CASSQDGYGYTF
TGTGCCAGCAGTCAAGACGGCTATGGCTACACCTTC
>.|TRBJ2-5|TRBD2|TRBV6-6
CASSYGLAAETQYF
TGTGCCAGCAGTTACGGTCTAGCGGCGGAGACCCAGTACTTC
>.|TRBJ1-6|.|TRBV2
CASSERYRIPGLPLHF
TGTGCCAGCAGTGAACGGTATAGGATCCCTGGACTGCCCCTCCACTTT
>few|TRBJ1-4|.|TRBV30
CAWNPGTTNEKLFF
TGTGCCTGGAACCCCGGGACAACTAACGAAAAACTGTTTTTT
>.|TRBJ2-1|.|TRBV7-9
CASSPPISYNEQFF
TGTGCCAGCAGCCCCCCCATCTCCTACAATGAGCAGTTCTTC
>few|TRBJ2-1|TRBD2|TRBV5-1
CASSGTSVVYNEQFF
TGCGCCAGCAGCGGGACTAGCGTGGTCTACAATGAGCAGTTCTTC
>few|TRBJ2-1|.|TRBV3-1/TRBV3-2
CASSLNLYNEQFF
TGTGCCAGCAGCCTCAACCTCTACAATGAGCAGTTCTTC
>.|TRBJ2-5|.|TRBV7-2
CASSPTYAQETQYF
TGTGCCAGCAGTCCAACATACGCACAAGAGACCCAGTACTTC
>few|TRBJ2-1|TRBD1|TRBV7-9
CASSWGQSLGYNEQFF
TGTGCCAGCAGCTGGGGACAGTCGCTCGGTTACAATGAGCAGTTCTTC
>.|TRBJ1-3|.|TRBV5-1
CASSSGRNTIYF
TGCGCCAGCAGCTCAGGGCGGAACACCATATATTTT
>few|TRBJ2-2|TRBD2|TRBV11-3
CASSPGTSGGRRTGELFF
TGTGCCAGCAGCCCCGGGACTAGCGGGGGCCGCCGTACCGGGGAGCTGTTTTTT
>.|TRBJ1-2|.|TRBV6-1
CASSEGAGSYGYTF
TGTGCCAGCAGTGAAGGCGCGGGGAGCTATGGCTACACCTTC
>.|TRBJ2-5|.|TRBV19
CASSIRRGETQYF
TGTGCCAGTAGTATCCGCAGGGGAGAGACCCAGTACTTC
>.|TRBJ1-2|.|TRBV28
CASFPSGLDGYTF
TGTGCCAGCTTTCCATCCGGTCTTGATGGCTACACCTTC
>.|TRBJ1-2|.|TRBV5-1
CASSPATPRDGYTF
TGCGCCAGCAGCCCCGCAACACCCAGGGATGGCTACACCTTC
>.|TRBJ2-7|.|TRBV19
CASSTTGTEAYEQYF
TGTGCCAGTAGTACGACCGGGACTGAAGCCTACGAGCAGTACTTC
>medium-sized|TRBJ2-1|TRBD2|TRBV7-3
CASSLDLAGYNEQFF
TGTGCCAGCAGCTTAGATCTAGCGGGATACAATGAGCAGTTCTTC
>.|TRBJ2-7|.|TRBV7-2
CASSLLTGLAYEQYF
TGTGCCAGCAGCTTATTAACAGGGCTTGCCTACGAGCAGTACTTC
>.|TRBJ2-5|TRBD2|TRBV5-1
CASSLVLSGRLETQYF
TGCGCCAGCAGCTTGGTTCTCTCCGGGAGGCTAGAGACCCAGTACTTC
>.|TRBJ2-3|.|TRBV6-5
CASVGGDTQYF
TGTGCCAGCGTCGGGGGAGATACGCAGTATTTT
>.|TRBJ2-5|TRBD1|TRBV19
CASRDTGGYDQETQYF
TGTGCCAGTAGGGACACAGGGGGATATGACCAAGAGACCCAGTACTTC